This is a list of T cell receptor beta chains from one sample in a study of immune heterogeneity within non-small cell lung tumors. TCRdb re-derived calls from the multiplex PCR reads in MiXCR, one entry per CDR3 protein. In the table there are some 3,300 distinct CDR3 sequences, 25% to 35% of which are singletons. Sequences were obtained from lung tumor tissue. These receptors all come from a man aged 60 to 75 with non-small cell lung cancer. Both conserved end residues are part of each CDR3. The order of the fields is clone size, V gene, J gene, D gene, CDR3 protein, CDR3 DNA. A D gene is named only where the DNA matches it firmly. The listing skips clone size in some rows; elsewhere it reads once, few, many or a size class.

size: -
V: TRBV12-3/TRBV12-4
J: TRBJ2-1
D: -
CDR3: CASSLVLRSIKPGNERFF
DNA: TGTGCCAGCAGTTTGGTTTTGCGTAGCATCAAACCCGGCAATGAGCGGTTCTTC

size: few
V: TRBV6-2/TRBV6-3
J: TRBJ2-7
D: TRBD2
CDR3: CAVTSGMYEQYF
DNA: TGTGCCGTAACTAGCGGGATGTACGAGCAGTACTTC

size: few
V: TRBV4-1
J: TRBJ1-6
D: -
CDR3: CASSQDRGRASYNSPLHF
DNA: TGCGCCAGCAGCCAAGATAGAGGAAGGGCGTCCTATAATTCACCCCTCCACTTT

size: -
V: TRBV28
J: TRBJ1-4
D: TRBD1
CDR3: CASSRRGRTNEKLFF
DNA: TGTGCCAGCAGCCGAAGGGGGCGAACTAATGAAAAACTGTTTTTT

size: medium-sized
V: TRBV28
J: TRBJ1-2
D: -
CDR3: CASSLSRGFFGYTF
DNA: TGTGCCAGCAGTTTGAGCAGGGGATTTTTCGGCTACACCTTC

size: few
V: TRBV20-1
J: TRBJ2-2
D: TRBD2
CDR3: CSASPGGVTGELFF
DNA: TGCAGTGCTAGCCCGGGGGGGGTCACCGGGGAGCTGTTTTTT

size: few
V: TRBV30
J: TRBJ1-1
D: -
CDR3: CAWSARGWAFF
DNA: TGTGCCTGGAGTGCTCGCGGATGGGCTTTCTTT

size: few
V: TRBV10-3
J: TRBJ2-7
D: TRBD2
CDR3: CAISDGTSGVYEQYF
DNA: TGTGCCATCAGTGATGGGACTAGCGGTGTGTACGAGCAGTACTTC

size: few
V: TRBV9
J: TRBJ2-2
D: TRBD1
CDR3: CASKSGPGGVPTGELFF
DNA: TGTGCCAGCAAATCGGGACCAGGGGGCGTCCCGACCGGGGAGCTGTTTTTT

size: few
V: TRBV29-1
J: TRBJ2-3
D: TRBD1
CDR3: CSVNFGGTGGFSDTQYF
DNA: TGCAGCGTTAATTTTGGCGGGACAGGGGGTTTTTCAGATACGCAGTATTTT

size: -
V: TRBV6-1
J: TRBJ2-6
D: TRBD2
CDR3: CASSAELAGGSGANVLTF
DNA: TGTGCCAGCAGTGCCGAACTAGCGGGGGGCTCTGGGGCCAACGTCCTGACTTTC

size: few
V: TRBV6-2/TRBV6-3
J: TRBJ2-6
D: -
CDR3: CATRIMGANVLTF
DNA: TGTGCCACCCGAATCATGGGGGCCAACGTCCTGACTTTC

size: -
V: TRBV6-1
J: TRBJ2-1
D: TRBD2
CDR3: CAGKLAGDEQFF
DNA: TGTGCCGGCAAACTAGCGGGGGATGAGCAGTTCTTC

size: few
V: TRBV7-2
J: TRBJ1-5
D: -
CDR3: CASSLEGYSNQPQHF
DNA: TGTGCCAGCAGCTTAGAAGGGTATAGCAATCAGCCCCAGCATTTT

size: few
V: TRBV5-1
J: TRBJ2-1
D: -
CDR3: CASSLVGGIIYNEQFF
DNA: TGCGCCAGCAGCTTGGTGGGCGGGATTATCTACAATGAGCAGTTCTTC

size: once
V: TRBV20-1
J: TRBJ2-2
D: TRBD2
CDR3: CSARPLWGGYTWELFF
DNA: TGCAGTGCTAGACCTCTCTGGGGAGGGTACACCTGGGAGCTGTTTTTT

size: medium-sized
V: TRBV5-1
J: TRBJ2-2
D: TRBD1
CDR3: CASSLGTGVNTGELFF
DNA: TGCGCCAGCAGCTTGGGGACAGGGGTGAACACCGGGGAGCTGTTTTTT

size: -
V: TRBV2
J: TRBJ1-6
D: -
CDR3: CVSLAYLNSPLHF
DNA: TGTGTCAGCCTGGCATATTTGAATTCACCCCTCCACTTT

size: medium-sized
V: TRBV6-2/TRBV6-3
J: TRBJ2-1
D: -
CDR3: CASSYAGSSYNEQFF
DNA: TGTGCCAGCAGTTACGCCGGAAGCTCCTACAATGAGCAGTTCTTC

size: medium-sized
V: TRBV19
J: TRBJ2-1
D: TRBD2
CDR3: CASSLTSGNNNEQFF
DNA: TGTGCCAGTAGTCTCACTAGCGGGAACAACAATGAGCAGTTCTTC

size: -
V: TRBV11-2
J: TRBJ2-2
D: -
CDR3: CASSLVRGGTATGELFF
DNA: TGTGCCAGCAGCTTAGTTCGTGGCGGGACAGCCACCGGGGAGCTGTTTTTT

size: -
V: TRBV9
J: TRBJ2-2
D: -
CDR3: CASKSGPWGVPTGELFF
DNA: TGTGCCAGCAAATCGGGACCATGGGGCGTCCCGACCGGGGAGCTGTTTTTT

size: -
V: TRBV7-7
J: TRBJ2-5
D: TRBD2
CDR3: CASSPGGSGSSGETQYF
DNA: TGTGCTAGCAGTCCTGGGGGAAGCGGGAGTTCCGGGGAGACCCAGTACTTC

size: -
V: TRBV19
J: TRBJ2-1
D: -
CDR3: CASRLGAYNEQFF
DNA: TGTGCCAGTAGACTGGGAGCCTACAATGAGCAGTTCTTC

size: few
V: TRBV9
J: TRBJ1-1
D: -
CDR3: CASSVSQGPPNTEAFF
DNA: TGTGCCAGCAGCGTCTCCCAGGGACCGCCGAATACTGAAGCTTTCTTT

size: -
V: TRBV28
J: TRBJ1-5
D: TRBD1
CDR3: CVSLGTASNQPQHF
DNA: TGTGTCAGCCTCGGGACAGCTAGCAATCAGCCCCAGCATTTT

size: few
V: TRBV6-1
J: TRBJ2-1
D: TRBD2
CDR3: CASSEGTGTSGIYEQFF
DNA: TGTGCCAGCAGCGAGGGAACCGGGACTAGCGGGATTTATGAGCAGTTCTTC

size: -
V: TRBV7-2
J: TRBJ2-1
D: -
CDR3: CSSSLSSYNEQFF
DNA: TGTTCCAGCAGCTTAAGCTCCTACAATGAGCAGTTCTTC

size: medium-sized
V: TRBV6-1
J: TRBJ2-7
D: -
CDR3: CASSEASYEQYF
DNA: TGTGCCAGCAGTGAAGCTAGCTACGAGCAGTACTTC

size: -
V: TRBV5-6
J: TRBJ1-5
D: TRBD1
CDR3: CASSLFRDSYSNQPQHF
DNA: TGTGCCAGCAGCTTGTTCCGGGACAGCTATAGCAATCAGCCCCAGCATTTT

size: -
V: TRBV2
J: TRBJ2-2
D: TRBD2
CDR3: CASSATSGTTGELFF
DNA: TGTGCCAGCAGCGCTACTAGCGGAACAACCGGGGAGCTGTTTTTT

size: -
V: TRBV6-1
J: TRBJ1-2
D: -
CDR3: CASSAPGVSGTF
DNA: TGTGCCAGCAGTGCCCCAGGGGTATCGGGCACCTTC

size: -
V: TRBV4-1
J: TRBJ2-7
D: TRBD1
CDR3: CASSQIGTGAYEQYF
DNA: TGCGCCAGCAGCCAAATCGGGACAGGGGCCTACGAGCAGTACTTC

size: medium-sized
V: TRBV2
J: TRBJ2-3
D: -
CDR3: CASRKSGTTTDTQYF
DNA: TGTGCCAGCAGGAAGAGCGGAACCACCACAGATACGCAGTATTTT

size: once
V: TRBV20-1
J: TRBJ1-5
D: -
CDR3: CSAAQVSYQPQHF
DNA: TGCAGTGCAGCACAGGTGAGCTATCAGCCCCAGCATTTT

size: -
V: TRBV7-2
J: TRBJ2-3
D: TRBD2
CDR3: CASRLAASTDTHYF
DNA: TGTGCCAGCAGGCTAGCGGCTAGCACAGATACACATTATTTT

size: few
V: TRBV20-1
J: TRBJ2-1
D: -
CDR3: CSARALPNEQFF
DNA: TGCAGTGCTAGGGCCCTACCCAATGAGCAGTTCTTC

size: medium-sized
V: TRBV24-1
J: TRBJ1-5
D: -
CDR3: CATSGSWSNQPQHF
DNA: TGTGCCACCAGTGGGAGTTGGAGCAATCAGCCCCAGCATTTT

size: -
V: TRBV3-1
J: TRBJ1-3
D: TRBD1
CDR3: CANSLQDRGNTIYF
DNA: TGTGCCAACAGCCTTCAGGACAGGGGAAACACCATATATTTT

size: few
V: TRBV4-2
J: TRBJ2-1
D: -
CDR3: CASSQDLRAKSYNEQFF
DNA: TGTGCCAGCAGCCAAGATTTGAGGGCTAAGTCCTACAATGAGCAGTTCTTC

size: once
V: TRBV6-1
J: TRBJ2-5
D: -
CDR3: CASSETRKSGGTQYF
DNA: TGTGCCAGCAGTGAAACGAGGAAAAGCGGAGGGACCCAGTACTTC

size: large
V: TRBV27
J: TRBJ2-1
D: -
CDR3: CASSLSGGADEQFF
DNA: TGTGCCAGCAGTTTATCAGGGGGAGCCGATGAGCAGTTCTTC

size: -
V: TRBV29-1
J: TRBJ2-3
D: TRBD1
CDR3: CSVRTGPDTQYF
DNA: TGCAGCGTTCGGACAGGGCCAGATACGCAGTATTTT

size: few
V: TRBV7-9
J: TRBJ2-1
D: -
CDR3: CASSQHRSRQFF
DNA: TGTGCCAGCAGCCAGCACAGGTCTCGGCAGTTCTTC

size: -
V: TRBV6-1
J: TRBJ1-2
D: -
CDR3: CASRWVLYGYTF
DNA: TGTGCCAGCAGATGGGTCCTCTATGGCTACACCTTC

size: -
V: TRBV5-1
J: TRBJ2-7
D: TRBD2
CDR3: CASSLAGGGGYEQYF
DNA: TGCGCCAGCAGCTTGGCCGGGGGGGGCGGCTACGAGCAGTACTTC

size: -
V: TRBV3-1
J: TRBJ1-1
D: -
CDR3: CASSQGGSSEAFF
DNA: TGTGCCAGCAGCCAAGGGGGTAGCTCAGAAGCTTTCTTT

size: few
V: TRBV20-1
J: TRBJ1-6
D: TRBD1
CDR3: CSASGTGRSSYNSPLHF
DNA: TGCAGTGCTAGCGGGACAGGGAGGAGCTCCTATAATTCACCCCTCCACTTT

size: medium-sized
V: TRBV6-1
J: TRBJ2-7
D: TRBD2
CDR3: CASTGLADEQYF
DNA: TGTGCCAGCACTGGACTAGCGGACGAGCAGTACTTC

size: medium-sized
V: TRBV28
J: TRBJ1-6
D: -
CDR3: CASSLRGQGRYNSPLHF
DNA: TGTGCCAGCAGTTTAAGGGGCCAGGGGCGATATAATTCACCCCTCCACTTT

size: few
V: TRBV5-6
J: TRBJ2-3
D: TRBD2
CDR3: CASRFLSGFGTDTQYF
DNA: TGTGCCAGCAGGTTCCTTAGCGGGTTTGGCACAGATACGCAGTATTTT

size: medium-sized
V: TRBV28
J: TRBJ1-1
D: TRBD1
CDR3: CASSSTGTGGEGAFF
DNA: TGTGCCAGCAGTTCAACAGGGACAGGTGGCGAGGGAGCTTTCTTT

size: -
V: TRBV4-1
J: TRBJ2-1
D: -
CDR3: CASSQDRGWRATSYNEQFF
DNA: TGCGCCAGCAGCCAAGATCGAGGCTGGAGGGCCACGTCCTACAATGAGCAGTTCTTC

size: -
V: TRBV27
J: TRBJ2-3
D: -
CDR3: CASSSVQDVAQYF
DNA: TGTGCCAGCAGTTCGGTTCAGGATGTTGCGCAGTATTTT